This passage covers 19 T cell receptor beta chains from one sample sequenced in a study of T-cell reconstitution after alpha-beta-depleted transplantation in children. Preparation of the TCRbeta library was carried out with unique molecular identifiers. Each CDR3 protein gets one entry after TCRdb re-called the PCR reads with MiXCR. Of 190,000 or so distinct CDR3 sequences listed, about 6.8% were seen once; the top ten hold 3% to 3.5%. The input for sequencing was PBMCs from the stem cell graft donor, taken from the stem cell graft. The receptors shown here come from a human donor who donated a stem cell graft to a child with Wiskott-Aldrich syndrome.

This clonotype was counted ten times or more. V usage is TRBV12-3 or TRBV12-4 and J usage is TRBJ1-5, with no clear D. CDR3 length: 16 amino acids. Trimming removed 3 bases from V and 4 bases from J, with 16 bases in between. The CDR3 loop reads CASSFGRISFNQPQHF. The CDR3 coding sequence is TGTGCCAGCAGTTTTGGACGGATATCGTTTAATCAGCCCCAGCATTTT.

This clonotype appeared many times. The gene calls are TRBV29-1 and TRBJ2-3, with 9 bases fitting TRBD2. Germline V CDR1 and CDR2: SQVTM, ANQGSEA. J lost 3 bases, V lost 8 bases, and 6 bases had no gene match. The CDR3 runs 13 residues. CDR3 bases: TGCAGCTACTCTAGCGGGATTACAGATACGCAGTATTTT. Its protein product is CSYSSGITDTQYF.

The V call is TRBV28, the J call TRBJ1-1, with D hard to call. This CDR3 has 16 amino acids. V was clipped by 1 base and J by 1 base, with 13 bases between them. CDR1 and CDR2 (germline): MDHEN, SYDVKM. CDR3 loop: CASSLYPGSGNTEAFF. CDR3 DNA sequence: TGTGCCAGCAGTTTATATCCGGGCTCGGGGAACACTGAAGCTTTCTTT.

The CDR3 region is CASSYRTGGNTGELFF. The CDR3 region has the DNA TGTGCCAGCAGCTACCGGACAGGGGGGAACACCGGGGAGCTGTTTTTT. This rearrangement joins TRBV7-6 to TRBJ2-2; 10 positions match TRBD1. The J segment lost 1 base and the V segment lost 4 bases, leaving 3 bases of the junction unmatched. The CDR3 runs 16 residues. From germline, CDR1 is SGHVS and CDR2 FNYEAQ.

This clonotype was seen repeatedly, ten times or more. The J gene is TRBJ2-5, the V gene TRBV15; no clear D. Germline CDR1 LNHNV, CDR2 YYDKDF (reference sequence). V was cut by 0 bases and J by 5 bases, with 7 bases left in between. CDR3 length equals 13 residues. In nucleotides, the CDR3 is TGTGCCACCAGCAGAGATTTGGGTGAGACCCAGTACTTC. Amino acid sequence: CATSRDLGETQYF.

V is TRBV7-9 and J is TRBJ2-5; 9 bases fit TRBD1. V shed 0 bases and J 4 bases; nucleotides not matched to a gene: 9. Germline assignment: CDR1 SEHNR and CDR2 FQNEAQ (reference sequence). The length of the CDR3 is 17 residues. The chain's CDR3 is CASSLADRGPRRETQYF. CDR3 bases: TGTGCCAGCAGCTTAGCGGACAGGGGACCTCGTAGAGAGACCCAGTACTTC.

This clonotype was seen a few times. The J gene is TRBJ1-2, the V gene TRBV7-8; no clear D gene. V was shortened by 1 base and J by 7 bases, with 13 bases between the two germline ends. Germline CDR1 reads SGHVS; CDR2 reads FQNEAQ. The CDR3 runs 14 residues. In nucleotides, the CDR3 is TGTGCCAGCAGCTTAGACCTCGGTAACAGTGGCTACACCTTC. Its protein is CASSLDLGNSGYTF.

This clonotype occurred many times. The chain joins TRBV5-1 to TRBJ1-2; no clear D. CDR3 size: 14 residues. Deletions cut 0 bases from V and 8 bases from J, with 14 bases between. CDR1 and CDR2 from the germline V gene are SGHRS and YFSETQ. CDR3 DNA: TGCGCCAGCAGCTTGGATGTGTCCCCGGCGGGCTACACCTTC. Residues: CASSLDVSPAGYTF. Together with reference TRBV5-1 and TRBJ1-2, the CDR3 gives the full variable domain: KAGVTQTPRYLIKTRGQQVTLSCSPISGHRSVSWYQQTPGQGLQFLFEYFSETQRNKGNFPGRFSGRQFSNSRSEMNVSTLELGDSALYLCASSLDVSPAGYTFGSGTRLTVV.

This clonotype was seen repeatedly, ten times or more. The rearrangement joins TRBV5-1 to TRBJ1-1; D is ambiguous. The CDR3 covers 14 residues. Between the trimmed V and J ends, which lost 1 base and 3 bases, there was a span of 10 bases. Germline CDR1 is SGHRS and CDR2 is YFSETQ. The chain's CDR3 is CASSLKGIDTEAFF. CDR3 in DNA: TGCGCCAGCAGCTTGAAGGGAATCGACACTGAAGCTTTCTTT.

The rearrangement links TRBV29-1 to TRBJ2-7; a weak D match, TRBD2 (6 bases). Trimming took 1 base from V and 0 from J, leaving 13 bases between them. Germline-derived CDR1 and CDR2 are SQVTM and ANQGSEA. The CDR3 extends over 15 amino acids. The CDR3: CSVEVPGLRSYEQYF. The CDR3 DNA reads TGCAGCGTTGAAGTCCCGGGACTCCGCTCCTACGAGCAGTACTTC.

This clonotype occurred many times. J is TRBJ2-7 and V is TRBV10-3; TRBD1 might be the D (7 bases). Germline CDR1 and CDR2: ENHRY and SYGVKD. V dropped 11 bases and J dropped 7 bases, with 15 bases sitting between them. This CDR3 region has 11 residues. CDR3 nucleotide sequence: TGTGCCTCCAGGGGGGTTTATGAGCAGTACTTC. Amino acid sequence: CASRGVYEQYF.

This clonotype was seen repeatedly, ten times or more. J is TRBJ2-1 and V is TRBV13, with 9 bases aligning to TRBD2. The trim removed 3 bases at V and 7 bases at J, leaving 7 bases unmatched. The CDR3 spans 15 residues. Germline V gene lookup returns CDR1 PRHDT and CDR2 FYEKMQ (reference sequence). Here the CDR3 reads CASSLPTSGSNEQFF. In DNA form, the CDR3 reads TGTGCCAGCAGCTTGCCGACTAGCGGATCGAATGAGCAGTTCTTC.

This clonotype has a count of ten or more. The chain recombines TRBV15 with TRBJ1-2; tentatively, D is TRBD1 (5 bases). Germline values: CDR1 LNHNV, CDR2 YYDKDF (reference sequence). Between the trimmed V and J ends, which lost 0 bases and 2 bases, there was a span of 10 bases. The length of the CDR3 is 15 residues. CDR3 protein: CATSRDLEGNYGYTF. The CDR3 nucleotides are TGTGCCACCAGCAGAGATTTGGAGGGGAACTATGGCTACACCTTC.

This clonotype came up many times. V is TRBV24-1 and J is TRBJ2-3, with 8 bases matching TRBD2. The CDR3 totals 19 residues. Germline CDR1 is KGHDR and CDR2 is SFDVKD. The J segment lost 0 bases and the V segment lost 1 base, leaving 11 bases of the junction unmatched. CDR3 DNA: TGTGCCACCAGTGATTTTCAATGGAGTACTAGCGGTAGCACAGATACGCAGTATTTT. This gives the protein CATSDFQWSTSGSTDTQYF.

This clonotype was counted ten times or more. The chain combines TRBV29-1 with TRBJ1-1, with TRBD1 as a possible D gene (5 bases). Trimming took 7 bases from V and 3 from J, leaving 18 bases between them. Germline CDR1 is SQVTM and CDR2 is ANQGSEA. The CDR3 contains 14 residues. CDR3 bases: TGCAGCGGGAGGGCCAGGGTAGGGGACACTGAAGCTTTCTTT. Translated, it gives CSGRARVGDTEAFF.

This clonotype has at least ten counts. This rearrangement joins TRBV9 to TRBJ2-7; no definite D call. CDR1 and CDR2 (germline): SGDLS, YYNGEE. CDR3 length equals 14 residues. Trimming left V 7 bases short and J 4 bases short, with 18 bases between. The CDR3 DNA is TGTGCCAGCTCCGGCGGCCCATCCCCTTACGAGCAGTACTTC. Its protein is CASSGGPSPYEQYF.

The chain combines TRBV18 with TRBJ1-4; D is unresolved. Germline CDR1 reads KGHSH; CDR2 reads LQKENI. V was pared by 3 bases and J by 7 bases, with 3 bases between. This CDR3 spans 11 amino acids. The CDR3 region has the DNA TGTGCCAGCTCACCGGCTGAAAAACTGTTTTTT. This sequence encodes CASSPAEKLFF. Drawing the rest from reference TRBV18 and TRBJ1-4, the complete variable domain is NAGVMQNPRHLVRRRGQEARLRCSPMKGHSHVYWYRQLPEEGLKFMVYLQKENIIDESGMPKERFSAEFPKEGPSILRIQQVVRGDSAAYFCASSPAEKLFFGSGTQLSVL.

This clonotype was counted at least ten times. The genes are TRBV18 and TRBJ2-7; D gene ambiguous. The germline V and J ends were trimmed by 1 base and 4 bases, with 8 bases remaining between them. Germline lookup yields CDR1 KGHSH and CDR2 LQKENI. CDR3 length: 13 residues. The CDR3 DNA follows: TGTGCCAGCTCACCACGGGCGGTGTACGAGCAGTACTTC. Its protein product is CASSPRAVYEQYF.

There are a few counts of this clonotype. The chain recombines TRBV9 with TRBJ1-3; TRBD1 matches at 7 bases. CDR1 SGDLS and CDR2 YYNGEE come from the germline V gene. This CDR3 has 13 amino acids. V gave up 7 bases and J gave up 2 bases; unmatched junction bases: 3. As DNA, the CDR3 is TGTGCCAGCGAGGGGGCCCCTGGAAACACCATATATTTT. Amino acids: CASEGAPGNTIYF.